This paragraph reports one T cell receptor beta chain. This entry belongs to a study of shared clonotypes between healthy human individuals. Profiling relied on immunoSEQ multiplex PCR, and the TCRdb table lists in-frame clones only, not all of them. This sample has a few hundred thousand clones, with around 97% found just once. V gave up 7 bases and J gave up 5 bases, with 5 bases separating them. The germline CDR1 and CDR2 sequences are SNHLY and FYNNEI. CDR3 size: 11 residues. This receptor was identified in a woman under 40 in good health. The source material was naive CD4+ T cells sorted from blood. Subset given: CD45RA+ positively selected. V is TRBV2 and J is TRBJ2-2; D unresolved. This CDR3 is CASKKTGELFF. The DNA for the CDR3 is TGTGCCAGCAAGAAGACCGGGGAGCTGTTTTTT.